The clone carrying this TCR beta chain appeared a few times. Its matching antigen is unknown. The data were obtained in a study of blood T cells in healthy people across ages. Study findings and constraints: Across samples, TCR beta diversity tracked strongly with naive T cell percentage.

For the second PCR, which ran for about 6 to 11 cycles, a sample-barcoded 5' primer and a J-beta primer mix were used. TCRdb re-analysed the 5' RACE reads in MiXCR, keeping a single row per CDR3 protein. This sample yields some 940,000 distinct CDR3 sequences, of which roughly 28% are seen a single time; roughly a tenth belongs to the top ten. CDR3 length equals 18 residues. This same sample was also part of a study on T cells of mothers and their children. That source reports: Each mother yielded more than 9 million TCR beta CDR3 reads. Each child yielded some 3 million reads. The authors identified no persistent microchimeric T cell clones.

This TCR was recovered from a woman in her 40s in good health. The sample was blood. The chain has TRBV21-1 and TRBJ1-4; the table's D gene call, TRBD1, was not cross checked with the DNA. TRBV21-1 is recorded as a pseudogene. The CDR3 is CASTVVQQGWTTNEKLFF. CDR3 DNA: TGTGCCAGCACGGTGGTCCAGCAGGGTTGGACAACTAATGAAAAACTGTTTTTT.